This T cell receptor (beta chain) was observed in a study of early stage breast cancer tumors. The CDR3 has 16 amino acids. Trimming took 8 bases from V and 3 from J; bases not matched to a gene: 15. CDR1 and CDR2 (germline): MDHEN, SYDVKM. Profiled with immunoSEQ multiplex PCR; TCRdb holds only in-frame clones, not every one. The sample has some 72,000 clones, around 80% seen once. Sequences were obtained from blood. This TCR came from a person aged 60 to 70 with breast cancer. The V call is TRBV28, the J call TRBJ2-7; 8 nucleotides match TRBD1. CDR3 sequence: CASGQPRTGLLYEQYF. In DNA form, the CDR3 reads TGTGCCAGCGGCCAACCTCGGACAGGGCTCCTCTACGAGCAGTACTTC.